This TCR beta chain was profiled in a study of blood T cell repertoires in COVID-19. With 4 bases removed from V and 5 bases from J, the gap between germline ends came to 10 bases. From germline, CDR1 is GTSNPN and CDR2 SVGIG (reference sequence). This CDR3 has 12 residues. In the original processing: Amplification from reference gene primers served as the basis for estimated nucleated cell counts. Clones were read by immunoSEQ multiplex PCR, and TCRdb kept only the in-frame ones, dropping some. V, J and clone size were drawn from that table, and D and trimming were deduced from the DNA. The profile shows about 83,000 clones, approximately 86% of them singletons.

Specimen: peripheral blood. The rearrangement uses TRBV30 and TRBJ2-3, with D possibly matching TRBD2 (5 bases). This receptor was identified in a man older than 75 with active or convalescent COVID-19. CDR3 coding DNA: TGTGCCTGGACTGAGGGATTAGATACGCAGTATTTT. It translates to CAWTEGLDTQYF.